The rows below give T cell receptor beta chains drawn from one sample of a study of T cell repertoires in cytomegalovirus infection. TCRdb redid the calling of the reads with MiXCR, one entry per CDR3 protein. Of under 150,000 distinct CDR3 sequences listed, roughly a quarter were seen once; the top ten hold almost 35%. For these receptors, no antigen is known. The sequencing input was PBMCs, sequenced either directly or after in vitro stimulation (not recorded which). Receptor source: a human donor in good health (CMV status not recorded). Some clones in this sample may be carry-over from other donors' samples. Each CDR3 is given with its conserved first and last residue. Fields, in order: V gene, J gene, D gene, clone size, CDR3 protein, CDR3 DNA. D genes are given only for firm matches. The listing skips clone size in some rows; elsewhere it reads once, few, many or a size class.

TRBV12-3/TRBV12-4	TRBJ2-7	-	many	CASSLGGSSYEQYF	TGTGCCAGCAGTTTAGGGGGTAGCAGCTACGAGCAGTACTTC
TRBV5-1	TRBJ2-7	-	-	CASRPTNVNYEQYF	TGCGCCAGCAGACCTACAAATGTAAACTACGAGCAGTACTTC
TRBV12-3/TRBV12-4	TRBJ2-7	TRBD2	-	CASSLSIAGPSYEQYF	TGTGCCAGCAGTTTATCAATAGCGGGCCCCTCCTACGAGCAGTACTTC
TRBV7-2	TRBJ2-2	-	many	CASSLRRGDGSTGELFF	TGTGCCAGCAGCTTAAGGAGGGGGGACGGTAGCACCGGGGAGCTGTTTTTT
TRBV15	TRBJ2-2	-	-	CATRGGPDTGELFF	TGTGCCACCCGTGGAGGGCCCGATACCGGGGAGCTGTTTTTT
TRBV11-2	TRBJ2-2	TRBD2	-	CASSFSGSVTGELFF	TGTGCCAGCAGCTTTAGCGGGAGCGTCACCGGGGAGCTGTTTTTT
TRBV19	TRBJ1-5	-	many	CASSHHDTQHF	TGTGCCAGTAGTCACCACGACACCCAGCATTTT
TRBV12-3/TRBV12-4	TRBJ1-1	-	many	CASSLSLHRNTEAFF	TGTGCCAGCAGCTTATCTCTCCACCGAAACACTGAAGCTTTCTTT
TRBV20-1	TRBJ2-1	-	many	CSAAPAPSLISSYNEQFF	TGCAGTGCTGCCCCGGCCCCCAGCCTCATTAGCTCCTACAATGAGCAGTTCTTC
TRBV7-2	TRBJ2-3	TRBD2	few	CASSETSGWGADTQYF	TGTGCCAGCAGCGAAACTAGCGGCTGGGGAGCAGATACGCAGTATTTT
TRBV7-2	TRBJ1-6	TRBD1	many	CASSTTGDSSPLHF	TGTGCCAGCAGCACTACAGGGGATAGTTCACCCCTCCACTTT
TRBV20-1	TRBJ2-7	-	-	CSATKLALSLYEQYF	TGCAGTGCTACAAAACTAGCTCTGTCCCTCTACGAGCAGTACTTC
TRBV2	TRBJ2-4	-	few	CASSEEAVAKNIQYF	TGTGCCAGCAGTGAAGAGGCGGTAGCCAAAAACATTCAGTACTTC
TRBV24-1	TRBJ1-1	-	many	CATSETRYTEAFF	TGTGCCACCAGTGAAACCCGTTATACTGAAGCTTTCTTT
TRBV28	TRBJ1-5	TRBD1	many	CASSFLFTGDQNQPQHF	TGTGCCAGCAGTTTCTTATTCACAGGGGATCAGAATCAGCCCCAGCATTTT
TRBV7-2	TRBJ2-3	TRBD2	few	CASSLLGTSATDTQYF	TGTGCCAGCAGCTTACTCGGGACTAGCGCCACAGATACGCAGTATTTT
TRBV12-3/TRBV12-4	TRBJ2-2	TRBD2	few	CASSPDGRGAGELFF	TGTGCCAGCAGTCCAGACGGGAGGGGGGCCGGGGAGCTGTTTTTT
TRBV24-1	TRBJ2-6	-	-	CATSADNQPNVLTF	TGTGCCACCAGTGCTGACAACCAGCCCAACGTCCTGACTTTC
TRBV20-1	TRBJ2-1	TRBD2	-	CSANDGTSGRNEQFF	TGCAGTGCCAACGACGGGACTAGCGGTCGCAATGAGCAGTTCTTC
TRBV6-2/TRBV6-3	TRBJ1-3	-	many	CASSYGRSSSGNTIYF	TGTGCCAGCAGTTACGGCCGATCGAGCTCTGGAAACACCATATATTTT
TRBV19	TRBJ2-1	-	few	CASSTGIHNEQFF	TGTGCCAGTAGTACCGGGATTCACAATGAGCAGTTCTTC
TRBV3-1	TRBJ2-1	-	-	CASSQVSEQFF	TGTGCCAGCAGCCAAGTGTCCGAGCAGTTCTTC
TRBV27	TRBJ1-4	TRBD1	-	CASSADRANEKLFF	TGTGCCAGCAGCGCGGACAGGGCTAATGAAAAACTGTTTTTT
TRBV7-8	TRBJ2-5	TRBD2	many	CASSPSRVPGLRGGETQYF	TGTGCCAGCAGCCCCTCGCGGGTGCCGGGACTAAGGGGTGGCGAGACCCAGTACTTC
TRBV25-1	TRBJ2-6	-	-	CASSERGTRGANVLTF	TGTGCCAGCAGTGAACGAGGGACACGTGGGGCCAACGTCCTGACTTTC
TRBV7-2	TRBJ2-1	TRBD2	few	CASSISGSGANEQFF	TGTGCCAGCAGCATTAGCGGGAGTGGAGCGAATGAGCAGTTCTTC
TRBV4-1	TRBJ1-2	TRBD1	many	CASSQVLWTGGVGYTF	TGCGCCAGCAGCCAAGTTCTCTGGACAGGGGGTGTTGGCTACACCTTC
TRBV4-1	TRBJ2-1	TRBD2	many	CASSSTSGRDNEQFF	TGCGCCAGCAGCTCGACTAGCGGGAGGGACAATGAGCAGTTCTTC
TRBV7-2	TRBJ2-6	TRBD1	-	CASSLSGQGFASGANVLTF	TGTGCCAGCAGCTTATCGGGACAGGGTTTCGCCTCTGGGGCCAACGTCCTGACTTTC
TRBV6-1	TRBJ2-1	TRBD2	many	CASRREGQGTLEQFF	TGTGCCAGCAGGCGGGAGGGCCAGGGAACTTTAGAGCAGTTCTTC
TRBV7-8	TRBJ1-4	TRBD1	many	CASSSSRQGAVHEKLFF	TGTGCCAGCAGCTCTTCACGCCAGGGGGCCGTTCATGAAAAACTGTTTTTT
TRBV18	TRBJ1-6	-	-	CASSPVKADLSPLHF	TGTGCCAGCTCCCCTGTGAAGGCGGACCTATCACCCCTCCACTTT
TRBV12-3/TRBV12-4	TRBJ1-2	-	-	CASSGAPQYYGYTF	TGTGCCAGCAGCGGGGCGCCCCAATACTATGGCTACACCTTC
TRBV20-1	TRBJ2-5	-	-	CSASGTQETQYF	TGCAGTGCTAGTGGTACCCAAGAGACCCAGTACTTC
TRBV7-3	TRBJ2-3	-	-	CASSYGTSSGDTQYF	TGTGCCAGCAGCTATGGGACCTCTTCAGGAGATACGCAGTATTTT
TRBV7-2	TRBJ1-1	-	many	CASSSHPRGMNTEAFF	TGTGCCAGCAGCTCTCATCCCAGGGGCATGAACACTGAAGCTTTCTTT
TRBV11-3	TRBJ2-5	-	many	CASSLDSGNQETQYF	TGTGCCAGCAGCTTAGATTCAGGGAACCAAGAGACCCAGTACTTC
TRBV25-1	TRBJ1-1	TRBD1	-	CASRDRANTEAFF	TGTGCCAGCAGGGACAGGGCGAACACTGAAGCTTTCTTT
TRBV7-2	TRBJ2-5	-	many	CASSLGGLQETQYF	TGTGCCAGCAGCTTAGGCGGCCTCCAAGAGACCCAGTACTTC
TRBV11-2	TRBJ2-2	-	few	CASSSWGSTNTGELFF	TGTGCCAGCAGCTCCTGGGGGTCCACGAACACCGGGGAGCTGTTTTTT
TRBV7-3	TRBJ2-3	-	-	CASSPGTAALGTQYF	TGTGCCAGCAGCCCGGGGACCGCGGCTTTGGGCACGCAGTATTTT
TRBV7-2	TRBJ2-1	-	many	CASSLRVEQFF	TGTGCCAGCAGCCTCCGGGTCGAGCAGTTCTTC
TRBV12-3/TRBV12-4	TRBJ2-3	-	few	CASSATVADTQYF	TGTGCCAGCAGCGCCACGGTCGCAGATACGCAGTATTTT
TRBV18	TRBJ2-3	-	-	CASSPVSGGLTDTQYF	TGTGCCAGCTCACCGGTTTCCGGGGGCTTGACAGATACGCAGTATTTT
TRBV19	TRBJ1-5	TRBD1	-	CASSIGGTGSYSNQPQHF	TGTGCCAGTAGTATAGGGGGGACAGGTTCTTATAGCAATCAGCCCCAGCATTTT
TRBV7-4	TRBJ1-3	-	many	CASSQGGFVGNTIYF	TGTGCCAGCAGCCAAGGCGGGTTTGTTGGTAACACCATATATTTT
TRBV7-9	TRBJ2-7	TRBD2	-	CASSSGTSDYEQYF	TGTGCCAGCAGCTCCGGGACTAGCGACTACGAGCAGTACTTC
TRBV4-3	TRBJ2-1	-	-	CASSQVLGNNEQFF	TGCGCCAGCAGCCAAGTTTTGGGCAACAATGAGCAGTTCTTC
TRBV6-2/TRBV6-3	TRBJ1-2	-	few	CASSPLVPNYGYTF	TGTGCCAGCAGCCCCCTGGTTCCTAACTATGGCTACACCTTC
TRBV7-2	TRBJ2-7	TRBD2	many	CASSPRTSGRSDEQYF	TGTGCCAGCAGCCCCCGGACTAGCGGGAGGTCTGACGAGCAGTACTTC
TRBV25-1	TRBJ2-3	TRBD2	-	CASSEWTSGRGGTDTQYF	TGTGCCAGCAGTGAATGGACTAGCGGGAGAGGGGGCACAGATACGCAGTATTTT
TRBV7-2	TRBJ1-5	TRBD1	many	CASSPDRGNQPQHF	TGTGCCAGCAGCCCGGACAGGGGCAATCAGCCCCAGCATTTT
TRBV19	TRBJ2-1	-	few	CATSSVGANEQFF	TGTGCCACCTCCTCTGTAGGGGCGAATGAGCAGTTCTTC
TRBV7-2	TRBJ1-1	-	-	CASSLGKWLHTEAFF	TGTGCCAGCAGCTTAGGGAAATGGTTACACACTGAAGCTTTCTTT
TRBV27	TRBJ2-7	TRBD2	-	CASGRSGTSGLYEQYF	TGTGCCAGCGGACGGAGCGGGACTAGCGGTCTCTACGAGCAGTACTTC